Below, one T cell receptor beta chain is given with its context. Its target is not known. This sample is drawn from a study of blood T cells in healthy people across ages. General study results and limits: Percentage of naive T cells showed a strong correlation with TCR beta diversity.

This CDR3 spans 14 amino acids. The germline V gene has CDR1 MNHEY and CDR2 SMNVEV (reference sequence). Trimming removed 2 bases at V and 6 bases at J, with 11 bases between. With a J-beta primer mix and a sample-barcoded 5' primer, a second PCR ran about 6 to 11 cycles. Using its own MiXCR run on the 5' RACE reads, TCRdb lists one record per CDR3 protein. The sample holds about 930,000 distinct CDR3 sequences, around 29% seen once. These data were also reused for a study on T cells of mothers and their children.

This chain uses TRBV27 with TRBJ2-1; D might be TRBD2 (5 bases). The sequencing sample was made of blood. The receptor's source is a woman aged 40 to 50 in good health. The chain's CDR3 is CASSLRGTVNEQFF. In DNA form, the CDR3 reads TGTGCCAGCAGTTTACGGGGTACCGTCAATGAGCAGTTCTTC.